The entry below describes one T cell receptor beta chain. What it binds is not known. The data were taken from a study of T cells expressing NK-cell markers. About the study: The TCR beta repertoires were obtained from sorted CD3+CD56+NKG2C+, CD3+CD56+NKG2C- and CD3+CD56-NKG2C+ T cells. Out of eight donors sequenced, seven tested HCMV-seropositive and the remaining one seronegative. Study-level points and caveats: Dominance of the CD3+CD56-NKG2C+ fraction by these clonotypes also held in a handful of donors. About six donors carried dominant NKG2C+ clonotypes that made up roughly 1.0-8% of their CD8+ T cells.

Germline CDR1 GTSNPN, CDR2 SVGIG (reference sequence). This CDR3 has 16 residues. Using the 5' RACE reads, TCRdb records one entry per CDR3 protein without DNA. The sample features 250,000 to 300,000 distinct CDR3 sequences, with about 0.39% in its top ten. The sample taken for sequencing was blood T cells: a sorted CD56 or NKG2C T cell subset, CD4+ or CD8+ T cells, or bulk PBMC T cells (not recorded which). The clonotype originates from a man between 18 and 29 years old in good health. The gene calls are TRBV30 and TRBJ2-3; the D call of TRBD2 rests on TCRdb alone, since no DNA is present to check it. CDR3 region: CAWSPRGLAGGVAQYF.